This record covers a single T cell receptor beta chain. The germline V and J ends were trimmed by 5 bases and 6 bases, with 20 bases remaining between them. Germline V gene lookup returns CDR1 SEHNR and CDR2 FQNEAQ (reference sequence). The CDR3 covers 16 residues. This record comes from a study of blood T cells in healthy people across ages. Every donor contributed roughly 10 milliliters of peripheral blood by blood draw. It was with a sample-barcoded 5' primer and a J-beta primer mix that a second PCR of about 7 to 12 cycles was run. TCRdb re-called the 5' RACE reads through MiXCR, storing one row per CDR3 protein. The table records 900,000 to 950,000 distinct CDR3 sequences, 25% to 35% of them present only once. These same records also appear under a second study, on T cells of mothers and their children.

Input material: blood. The genes are TRBV7-9 and TRBJ2-1; no reliable D call. The source is a woman aged 40 to 55 in good health. CDR3 bases: TGTGCCAGCAGCCGAGACCTACAGTATGATCGCAATGAGCAGTTCTTC. Translating it yields CASSRDLQYDRNEQFF. Full variable domain (remainder filled in from reference TRBV7-9 and TRBJ2-1): DTGVSQNPRHKITKRGQNVTFRCDPISEHNRLYWYRQTLGQGPEFLTYFQNEAQLEKSRLLSDRFSAERPKGSFSTLEIQRTEQGDSAMYLCASSRDLQYDRNEQFFGPGTRLTVL.